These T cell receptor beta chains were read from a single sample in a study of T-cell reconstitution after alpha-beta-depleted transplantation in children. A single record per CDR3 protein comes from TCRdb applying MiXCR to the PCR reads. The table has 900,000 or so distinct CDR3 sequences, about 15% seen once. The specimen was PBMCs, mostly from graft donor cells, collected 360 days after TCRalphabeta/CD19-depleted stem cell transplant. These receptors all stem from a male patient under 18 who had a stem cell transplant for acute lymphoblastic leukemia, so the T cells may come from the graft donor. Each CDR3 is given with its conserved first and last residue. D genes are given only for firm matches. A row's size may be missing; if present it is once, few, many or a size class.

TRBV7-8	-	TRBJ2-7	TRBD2	TGTGCCAGCATGGCGGGGGTTAGCGGGTTCTCCTACGAGCAGTACTTC	CASMAGVSGFSYEQYF
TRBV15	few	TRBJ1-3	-	TGTGCCACCAGCAGAGATCTCGTCAGCCTTGGAAACACCATATATTTT	CATSRDLVSLGNTIYF
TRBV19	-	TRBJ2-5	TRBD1	TGTGCCAGTAGTCCCCAAACCGGGACAGGGGTGGAAGAGACCCAGTACTTC	CASSPQTGTGVEETQYF
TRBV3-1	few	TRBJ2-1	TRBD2	TGTGCCAGCAGGGACCTAGCGGGAGACCCCTACAATGAGCAGTTCTTC	CASRDLAGDPYNEQFF
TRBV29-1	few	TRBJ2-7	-	TGCAGCGTCGCCCGACGGGGACCCTACGAGCAGTACTTC	CSVARRGPYEQYF
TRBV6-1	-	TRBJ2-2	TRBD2	TGTGCCAGCAGGCCGGGAGGCCGAACCGGGGAGCTGTTTTTT	CASRPGGRTGELFF
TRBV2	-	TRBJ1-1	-	TGTGCCAGCAGTGATATCGCAGGGCTCACTGAAGCTTTCTTT	CASSDIAGLTEAFF
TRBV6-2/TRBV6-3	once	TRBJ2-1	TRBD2	TGTGCCAGCAGGCGCCTTAGCGGGAAGAATCTTTACAATGAGCAGTTCTTC	CASRRLSGKNLYNEQFF
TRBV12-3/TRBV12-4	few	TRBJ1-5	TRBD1	TGTGCCAGCAGTTTAGGAACAGGGGCCCTTAGCAATCAGCCCCAGCATTTT	CASSLGTGALSNQPQHF
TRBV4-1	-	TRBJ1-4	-	TGCGCCAGCAGCCCCCTCCCCTCGGGACCGATTAATGAAAAACTGTTTTTT	CASSPLPSGPINEKLFF
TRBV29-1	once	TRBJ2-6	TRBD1	TGCAGCGTTGGGAGACAGGGGACCGGGGCCAACGTCCTGACTTTC	CSVGRQGTGANVLTF
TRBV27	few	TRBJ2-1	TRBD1	TGTGCCAGCAGTTCCGAACGGGACAGGGGGGGTTTCTTC	CASSSERDRGGFF
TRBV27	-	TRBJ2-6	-	TGTGCCAGCAGTGCCCGACCTACAGGGACTGGGGCCAACGTCCTGACTTTC	CASSARPTGTGANVLTF
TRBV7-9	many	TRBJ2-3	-	TGTGCCAGCAGCCAGGGTAGATTCACAGATACGCAGTATTTT	CASSQGRFTDTQYF
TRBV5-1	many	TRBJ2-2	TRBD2	TGCGCCAGCAGCTTGGTGGGACTAGCGGGAGGAACCGGGGAGCTGTTTTTT	CASSLVGLAGGTGELFF
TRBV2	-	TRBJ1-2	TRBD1	TGTGCCAGCAGTGGGGGCAGGGGGAGAGCTAACTATGGCTACACCTTC	CASSGGRGRANYGYTF
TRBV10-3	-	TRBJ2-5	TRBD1	TGTGCCATCAGTGAGTCGGTGGGACAGGGGGCGCCGGGGACCCAGTACTTC	CAISESVGQGAPGTQYF
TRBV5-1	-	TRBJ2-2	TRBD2	TGCGCCAGCAGCTTGGAAGCGGGAGTATCCGGGGAGCTGTTTTTT	CASSLEAGVSGELFF
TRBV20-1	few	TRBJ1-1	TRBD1	TGCAGTGCTAGAGATACGGGACAGACAACCTTGAACACTGAAGCTTTCTTT	CSARDTGQTTLNTEAFF
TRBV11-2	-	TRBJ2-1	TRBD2	TGTGCCAGCAGCCCCCGGAGACTAGCGGGAGGTACTATCAGGAACAATGAGCAGTTCTTC	CASSPRRLAGGTIRNNEQFF
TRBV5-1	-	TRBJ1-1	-	TGCGCCAGCAGCTTGGAGCAGTGGGCCCGACCGAGAATGAACACTGAAGCTTTCTTT	CASSLEQWARPRMNTEAFF
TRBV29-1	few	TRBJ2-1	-	TGCAGCGTTCGTAGGGCAGCATACAATGAGCAGTTCTTC	CSVRRAAYNEQFF
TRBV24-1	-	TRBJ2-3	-	TGTGCCTCACAGCAGGGGCGAGTCTCAGATATGCAGTATTTT	CASQQGRVSDMQYF
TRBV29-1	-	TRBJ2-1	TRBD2	TGCAGCGGCGGGACTAGCGGGTACAATGAGCAGTTCTTC	CSGGTSGYNEQFF
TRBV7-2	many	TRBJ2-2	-	TGTGCCAGCAGCTCGGGGCCTCTCAAGAACACCGGGGAGCTGTTTTTT	CASSSGPLKNTGELFF
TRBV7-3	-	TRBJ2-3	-	TGTGCCAGCAGCTTAGGAGGCCCCTTGGCCAGAGATACGCAGTATTTT	CASSLGGPLARDTQYF